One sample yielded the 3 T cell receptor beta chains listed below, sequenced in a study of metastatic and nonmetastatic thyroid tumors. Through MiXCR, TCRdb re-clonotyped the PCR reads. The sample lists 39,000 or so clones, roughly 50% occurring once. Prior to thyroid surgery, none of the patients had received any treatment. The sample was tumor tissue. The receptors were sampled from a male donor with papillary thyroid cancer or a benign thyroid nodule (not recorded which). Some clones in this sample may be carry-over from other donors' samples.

CDR3 residues: CASHPTGDYEQYF. For the CDR3, the DNA is TGTGCCAGCCATCCAACGGGGGACTACGAGCAGTACTTC. The rearrangement uses TRBV18 and TRBJ2-7, with D possibly matching TRBD2 (6 bases). This CDR3 region has 13 residues. Germline loops: CDR1 KGHSH, CDR2 LQKENI. The V and J ends lost 8 bases and 3 bases respectively, with 14 bases between them.

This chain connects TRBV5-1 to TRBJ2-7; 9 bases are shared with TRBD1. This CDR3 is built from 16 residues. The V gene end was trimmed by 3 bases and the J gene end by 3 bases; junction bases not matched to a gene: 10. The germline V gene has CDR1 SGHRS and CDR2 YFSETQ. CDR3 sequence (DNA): TGCGCCAGCAGCTCGATTACAGGGGGCCGCCGCTACGAGCAGTACTTC. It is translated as CASSSITGGRRYEQYF.

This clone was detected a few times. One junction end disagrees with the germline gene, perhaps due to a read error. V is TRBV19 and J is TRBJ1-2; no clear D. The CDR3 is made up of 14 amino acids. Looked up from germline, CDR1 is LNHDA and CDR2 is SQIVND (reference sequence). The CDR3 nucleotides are TGTGCCAGTAGTCTAGACGCCTCTAACTATGGCTACACCTTC. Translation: CASSLDASNYGYTF.